This T cell receptor (beta chain) was obtained from a study of cytomegalovirus exposure and HLA in healthy donors. Study findings and constraints: The study assumed roughly uniform donor sequencing depth for presence/absence analyses. The study recorded 150 to 200 TCR beta chains that were cytomegalovirus-associated. Specific recognition of CMV antigens was confirmed in vitro for a few chains (all CMV-associated).

From germline, CDR1 is MGHDK and CDR2 SYGVNS. The CDR3 runs to 15 residues. Unmatched junction bases numbered 6, after V lost 3 bases and J lost 4 bases. In the PCR, 60 Vbeta and 13 Jbeta primers were used. Original processing notes: About 9.9 million shared chains were among approximately 80 million unique TCR beta chains counted in a later analysis. Only in-frame clones appear in the TCRdb table, and some are missing; sequencing was by immunoSEQ multiplex PCR. That table supplies the V and J calls and clone size; D and trimming were determined from the DNA. The sample gives 100,000 to 150,000 clones, about 71% of which show up once; more than 2.5% is in the top ten. Concerning this clone itself: The antigen is undetermined.

The TCR was taken from a woman between 45 and 60 years old in good health and CMV-seronegative. The chain couples TRBV25-1 to TRBJ2-7, with 10 bases identical to TRBD1. The sequenced sample was PBMCs. This CDR3 is CASSDPGTGVYEQYF. The CDR3 DNA follows: TGTGCCAGCAGTGACCCCGGGACAGGGGTGTACGAGCAGTACTTC.